This T cell receptor (beta chain) derives from a study of T cells after yellow fever vaccination. Overall study findings and caveats: CD4 and CD8 compartments shared a small share of clonotypes, likely from convergent recombination. Post-booster repertoires again held most primary-vaccination clones (roughly 95% CD4, about 88% CD8).

Trimming shortened V by 0 bases and J by 0 bases, and 15 bases separated the two germline ends. In germline, CDR1 is SGHRS, CDR2 YFSETQ. The CDR3 consists of 18 residues. This clonotype showed up many times. Its antigen is unidentified. TCRdb re-analysed the 5' RACE reads in MiXCR, keeping a single row per CDR3 protein. The sample has 90,000 to 130,000 distinct CDR3 sequences, approximately 8.4% seen once. Specimen: CD8+ T cells sorted from PBMCs, collected 45 days after the yellow fever booster vaccination. This sequence was found in a man in his thirties or forties who received the YFV17D yellow fever vaccine. The gene calls are TRBV5-1 and TRBJ2-2; D is unclear. This CDR3 is CASSLAGVVTANTGELFF. CDR3 in DNA: TGCGCCAGCAGCTTGGCCGGTGTGGTAACCGCGAACACCGGGGAGCTGTTTTTT.